The clone carrying this T cell receptor beta chain was observed many times. Its antigen is unknown. A library of TCRbeta sequences, prepared with unique molecular identifiers, was generated. One entry per CDR3 protein, called by TCRdb with MiXCR from the PCR reads. The sample records 200,000 to 300,000 distinct CDR3 sequences, about 24% being singletons. The data are from a study of T-cell reconstitution after alpha-beta-depleted transplantation in children. Whole-study findings and limits: T cells produced anew were the main source of T-cell counts and diversity one year after transplant. Alpha-beta T cells present about two months after transplant were reported to originate from several hundred expanded graft clones.

This specimen consisted of PBMCs, mostly from graft donor cells, obtained 360 days after TCRalphabeta/CD19-depleted stem cell transplant. This receptor was obtained from a female patient aged 2 to 10 who had a stem cell transplant for congenital amegakaryocytic thrombocytopenia, so the T cells may come from the graft donor.

CDR3 residues: CASSLLRSYGYTF. CDR3 bases: TGTGCCAGCAGTTTACTGAGAAGCTATGGCTACACCTTC. This chain links TRBV12-3 or TRBV12-4 with TRBJ1-2; D is uncertain. V was pared by 2 bases and J by 4 bases, with 8 bases between. The CDR3 runs 13 residues.